This TCR beta chain was found in a study of blood T cell repertoires in COVID-19. On the study more broadly: Specimens from acute and convalescent COVID-19 originated in the United States, Italy and Spain.

Source study methods: How many nucleated cells were present was estimated from reference gene primer amplification. Profiling relied on immunoSEQ multiplex PCR, and the TCRdb table lists in-frame clones only, not all of them. From that table come the V and J calls and clone size; the DNA was used to work out D and trimming. Of 150,000 to 200,000 clones listed, 89% were seen once; the top ten hold roughly 2.8%. Germline trimming cut 8 bases from V and 6 bases from J; bases unmatched to any gene: 15. Germline V gene data show CDR1 as WSHSY and CDR2 as SAAADI. The CDR3 has 16 residues. The receptor was isolated from a man in his sixties with acute or convalescent COVID-19. The sequenced material came from peripheral blood. This chain connects TRBV10-2 to TRBJ1-5, with 8 bases fitting TRBD1. In DNA, the CDR3 is TGCGCCAGCTCAAGAGTCCTTCAGGGGGCAGGTCAGCCCCAGCATTTT. It is translated as CASSRVLQGAGQPQHF.